This is a list of T cell receptor beta chains from one sample in a study of CD8 T cells in Susac syndrome. Using its own MiXCR run on the immunoSEQ multiplex PCR reads, TCRdb lists one record per CDR3 protein. Of about 130,000 distinct CDR3 sequences in the sample, nearly 95% were seen once. Sequencing was done on a sample of CD4+ T cells from PBMCs. The receptors come from a human donor in good health. The CDR3 runs from the conserved cysteine through the conserved F or W. A D gene is named only where the DNA matches it firmly. For some rows the clone size is stated as once, few or many, or as a class when expanded; others skip it.

j_call: TRBJ2-3
d_call: TRBD2
v_call: TRBV2
clone_size: NA
cdr3_nt: TGTGCCAGCAGTGAAGCAGAGTGGACTAGCATGGATACGCAGTATTTT
cdr3_aa: CASSEAEWTSMDTQYF

j_call: TRBJ2-1
d_call: NA
v_call: TRBV28
clone_size: once
cdr3_nt: TGTGCCAGCAGGCGGGACAGAACCTACAATGAGCAGTTCTTC
cdr3_aa: CASRRDRTYNEQFF

j_call: TRBJ1-1
d_call: TRBD1
v_call: TRBV5-1
clone_size: NA
cdr3_nt: TGCGCCAGCACCATAGGAACAGGGGGCTCAATGGCCACTGAAGCTTTCTTT
cdr3_aa: CASTIGTGGSMATEAFF

j_call: TRBJ1-2
d_call: NA
v_call: TRBV28
clone_size: NA
cdr3_nt: TGTGCCAGCAGTTTAGTCTGGGCTGGGGGCTACACCTTC
cdr3_aa: CASSLVWAGGYTF

j_call: TRBJ2-1
d_call: NA
v_call: TRBV5-1
clone_size: NA
cdr3_nt: TGCGCCAGCAGCTTGGGGGGAATTGGCAATGAGCAGTTCTTC
cdr3_aa: CASSLGGIGNEQFF

j_call: TRBJ2-3
d_call: NA
v_call: TRBV29-1
clone_size: NA
cdr3_nt: TGCAGCGGTCAGTGGGGGGTAAGCCCAGATACGCAGTATTTT
cdr3_aa: CSGQWGVSPDTQYF

j_call: TRBJ1-1
d_call: NA
v_call: TRBV29-1
clone_size: NA
cdr3_nt: TGCAGCGTTGAGGGGGCCACTGAAGCTTTCTTT
cdr3_aa: CSVEGATEAFF

j_call: TRBJ2-5
d_call: TRBD1
v_call: TRBV29-1
clone_size: NA
cdr3_nt: TGCAGCGTCCGAGGTCGGTTAAACAGGGGAGAGACCCAGTACTTC
cdr3_aa: CSVRGRLNRGETQYF

j_call: TRBJ2-7
d_call: NA
v_call: TRBV21-1
clone_size: once
cdr3_nt: TGTGGCCAGGGGGGCCCTCGGCAGGGTGGCTACGAGCAGTACTTC
cdr3_aa: CGQGGPRQGGYEQYF

j_call: TRBJ2-1
d_call: NA
v_call: TRBV5-1
clone_size: NA
cdr3_nt: TGCGCCAGCAGCTTAGGTTTGGATGAGCAGTTCTTC
cdr3_aa: CASSLGLDEQFF

j_call: TRBJ2-2
d_call: NA
v_call: TRBV6-1
clone_size: NA
cdr3_nt: TGTGCCAGCAGTGCCCGACGGGACACCGGGGAGCTGTTTTTT
cdr3_aa: CASSARRDTGELFF

j_call: TRBJ2-5
d_call: NA
v_call: TRBV30
clone_size: NA
cdr3_nt: TGTGCCTGGAGTGTAGGGACTCTTGGAGAGACCCAGTACTTC
cdr3_aa: CAWSVGTLGETQYF

j_call: TRBJ2-2
d_call: NA
v_call: TRBV7-6
clone_size: NA
cdr3_nt: TGTGCCAGCAGCTTAGAACTCCGAGGAACCGGGGAGCTGTTTTTT
cdr3_aa: CASSLELRGTGELFF

j_call: TRBJ2-6
d_call: NA
v_call: TRBV4-1
clone_size: NA
cdr3_nt: TGCGCCAGCAGCCAGGGCAGGATCACCCACTCTGGGGCCAACGTCCTGACTTTC
cdr3_aa: CASSQGRITHSGANVLTF

j_call: TRBJ2-1
d_call: TRBD1
v_call: TRBV7-9
clone_size: NA
cdr3_nt: TGTGCCAGCAGCGCATCCGGGACAGTCAGGAATGAGCAGTTCTTC
cdr3_aa: CASSASGTVRNEQFF

j_call: TRBJ1-1
d_call: NA
v_call: TRBV28
clone_size: NA
cdr3_nt: TGTGCCAGCTGGGCGGAGAACACTGAAGCTTTCTTT
cdr3_aa: CASWAENTEAFF

j_call: TRBJ1-5
d_call: TRBD1
v_call: TRBV7-9
clone_size: NA
cdr3_nt: TGTGCCAGCAGCTTCTGGGTTGGGCAGGGGGATCAGCCCCAGCATTTT
cdr3_aa: CASSFWVGQGDQPQHF

j_call: TRBJ2-7
d_call: TRBD2
v_call: TRBV10-3
clone_size: NA
cdr3_nt: TGTGCCATCAAAGGGAGCGGGGACGAGCAGTACTTC
cdr3_aa: CAIKGSGDEQYF

j_call: TRBJ2-7
d_call: TRBD2
v_call: TRBV19
clone_size: once
cdr3_nt: TGTGCCAGTAGTAAGATGAGCGGGAGTAAGTACGAGCAGTACTTC
cdr3_aa: CASSKMSGSKYEQYF

j_call: TRBJ2-7
d_call: TRBD2
v_call: TRBV6-6
clone_size: NA
cdr3_nt: TGTGCCAGCAGCCGACCTGCTAGCGGGAGGACGTACGAGCAGTACTTC
cdr3_aa: CASSRPASGRTYEQYF

j_call: TRBJ2-6
d_call: NA
v_call: TRBV24-1
clone_size: NA
cdr3_nt: TGTGCCACCAGTGCCGCGGGACACAGCTCTGGGGCCAACGTCCTGACTTTC
cdr3_aa: CATSAAGHSSGANVLTF

j_call: TRBJ2-2
d_call: NA
v_call: TRBV7-9
clone_size: NA
cdr3_nt: TGTGCCAGCAGCGTGACTAGTACCGGGGAGCTGTTTTTT
cdr3_aa: CASSVTSTGELFF

j_call: TRBJ2-5
d_call: TRBD2
v_call: TRBV28
clone_size: NA
cdr3_nt: TGTGCCAGCGGGCTTAGCGGGAGGCGGGGGACCCAGTACTTC
cdr3_aa: CASGLSGRRGTQYF

j_call: TRBJ2-1
d_call: NA
v_call: TRBV3-1
clone_size: NA
cdr3_nt: TGTGCCAGCAGCCAAGTAAACCGGGGCGGTGAGCAGTTCTTC
cdr3_aa: CASSQVNRGGEQFF

j_call: TRBJ2-5
d_call: NA
v_call: TRBV18
clone_size: NA
cdr3_nt: TGTGCCAGCTCCCGACAGGCGACTGATGGGACCCAGTACTTC
cdr3_aa: CASSRQATDGTQYF

j_call: TRBJ2-2
d_call: NA
v_call: TRBV2
clone_size: NA
cdr3_nt: TGTGCCAGCAGGAGCACGGGAAACGGGGAGCTGTTTTTT
cdr3_aa: CASRSTGNGELFF

j_call: TRBJ2-1
d_call: TRBD2
v_call: TRBV3-1
clone_size: NA
cdr3_nt: TGTGCCAGCAGCCAAGTTAGCGGGAGGGTACACAATGAGCAGTTCTTC
cdr3_aa: CASSQVSGRVHNEQFF

j_call: TRBJ2-7
d_call: TRBD1
v_call: TRBV23-1
clone_size: NA
cdr3_nt: TGCGCCAGCAGTCAACTAAGGGGACAGGGAAGAAACGAGCAGTACTTC
cdr3_aa: CASSQLRGQGRNEQYF

j_call: TRBJ2-1
d_call: NA
v_call: TRBV6-1
clone_size: NA
cdr3_nt: TGTGCCAGCAGAAATCGAGGCTCCAGTGAGCAGTTCTTC
cdr3_aa: CASRNRGSSEQFF

j_call: TRBJ1-2
d_call: NA
v_call: TRBV19
clone_size: NA
cdr3_nt: TGTGCCAGTACGAGGCGACAAGTATCTGGCTACACCTTC
cdr3_aa: CASTRRQVSGYTF

j_call: TRBJ1-1
d_call: TRBD1
v_call: TRBV10-3
clone_size: NA
cdr3_nt: TGTGCCATCAGCCCGGGACAGGGTGGGAACACTGAAGCTTTCTTT
cdr3_aa: CAISPGQGGNTEAFF

j_call: TRBJ2-1
d_call: TRBD1
v_call: TRBV6-1
clone_size: NA
cdr3_nt: TGTGCCAGCAGGGCAAGACAGGGGGTAGGGAATGAGCAGTTCTTC
cdr3_aa: CASRARQGVGNEQFF

j_call: TRBJ2-7
d_call: TRBD2
v_call: TRBV5-1
clone_size: NA
cdr3_nt: TGCGCCAGCAGCTTAGGGACTAGCTTAACCTACGAGCAGTACTTC
cdr3_aa: CASSLGTSLTYEQYF

j_call: TRBJ1-1
d_call: NA
v_call: TRBV25-1
clone_size: NA
cdr3_nt: TGTGCCAGCAGTGAATTCGGCAGCCATAACACTGAAGCTTTCTTT
cdr3_aa: CASSEFGSHNTEAFF

j_call: TRBJ2-1
d_call: NA
v_call: TRBV2
clone_size: NA
cdr3_nt: TGTGCCAGCAGTGAAAGGCAGGCGAACAATGAGCAGTTCTTC
cdr3_aa: CASSERQANNEQFF

j_call: TRBJ2-1
d_call: NA
v_call: TRBV5-1
clone_size: NA
cdr3_nt: TGCGCCAGCAGCTTGGCCGGGAGTAACTACAATGAGCAGTTCTTC
cdr3_aa: CASSLAGSNYNEQFF

j_call: TRBJ1-2
d_call: NA
v_call: TRBV7-9
clone_size: NA
cdr3_nt: TGTGCCAGCAGCTTATGGAACTATGGCTACACCTTC
cdr3_aa: CASSLWNYGYTF

j_call: TRBJ2-3
d_call: NA
v_call: TRBV20-1
clone_size: NA
cdr3_nt: TGCAGTGCTAGCACAGGGAGGTTAGCAGATACGCAGTATTTT
cdr3_aa: CSASTGRLADTQYF

j_call: TRBJ1-2
d_call: NA
v_call: TRBV3-1
clone_size: NA
cdr3_nt: TGTGCCAGCAGCCGAGGCGGGAACGGCTATGGCTACACCTTC
cdr3_aa: CASSRGGNGYGYTF

j_call: TRBJ2-5
d_call: TRBD2
v_call: TRBV20-1
clone_size: NA
cdr3_nt: TGCAGTGCAAATAGCGGGAGATCCATGGAGACCCAGTACTTC
cdr3_aa: CSANSGRSMETQYF

j_call: TRBJ2-1
d_call: NA
v_call: TRBV19
clone_size: NA
cdr3_nt: TGTGCCAGTACCGGACACGTGTCCAATGAGCAGTTCTTC
cdr3_aa: CASTGHVSNEQFF

j_call: TRBJ2-7
d_call: TRBD2
v_call: TRBV7-2
clone_size: NA
cdr3_nt: TGTGCCAGCACCTCACTAGCGGGAGGCCCCTACGAGCAGTACTTC
cdr3_aa: CASTSLAGGPYEQYF

j_call: TRBJ2-5
d_call: NA
v_call: TRBV10-3
clone_size: NA
cdr3_nt: TGTGCCATCAGTGAGTCGAAGGCGGGCGTAGAGACCCAGTACTTC
cdr3_aa: CAISESKAGVETQYF

j_call: TRBJ2-3
d_call: NA
v_call: TRBV7-9
clone_size: NA
cdr3_nt: TGTGCCAGCAGCTCGAAATTCGGGTCTAGCACAGATACGCAGTATTTT
cdr3_aa: CASSSKFGSSTDTQYF

j_call: TRBJ2-7
d_call: NA
v_call: TRBV5-1
clone_size: NA
cdr3_nt: TGCGCCAGCAGCTTGGCCCGTGGGGAAGGCGAGCAGTACTTC
cdr3_aa: CASSLARGEGEQYF

j_call: TRBJ1-2
d_call: NA
v_call: TRBV19
clone_size: NA
cdr3_nt: TGTGCCAGTAGTATTTCCAGGGATTATGGCTACACCTTC
cdr3_aa: CASSISRDYGYTF